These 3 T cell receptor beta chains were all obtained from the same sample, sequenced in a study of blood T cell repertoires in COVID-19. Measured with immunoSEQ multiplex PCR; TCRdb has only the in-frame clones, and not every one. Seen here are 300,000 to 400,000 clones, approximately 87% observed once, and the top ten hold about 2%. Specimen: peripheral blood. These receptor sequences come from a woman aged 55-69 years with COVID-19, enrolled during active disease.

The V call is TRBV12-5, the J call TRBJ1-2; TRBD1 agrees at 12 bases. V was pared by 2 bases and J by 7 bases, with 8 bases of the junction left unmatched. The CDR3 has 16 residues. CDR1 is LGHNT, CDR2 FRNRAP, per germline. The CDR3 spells CASGLSAGTGGSGYTF. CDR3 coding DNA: TGTGCTAGTGGTTTGTCGGCCGGGACAGGGGGCTCTGGCTACACCTTC.

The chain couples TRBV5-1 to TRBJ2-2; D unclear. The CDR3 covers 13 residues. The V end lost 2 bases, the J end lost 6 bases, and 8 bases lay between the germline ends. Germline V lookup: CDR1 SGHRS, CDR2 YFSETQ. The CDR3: CASSFFVAGELFF. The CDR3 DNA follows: TGCGCCAGCAGCTTCTTTGTTGCCGGGGAGCTGTTTTTT. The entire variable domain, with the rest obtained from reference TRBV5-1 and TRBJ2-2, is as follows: KAGVTQTPRYLIKTRGQQVTLSCSPISGHRSVSWYQQTPGQGLQFLFEYFSETQRNKGNFPGRFSGRQFSNSRSEMNVSTLELGDSALYLCASSFFVAGELFFGEGSRLTVL.

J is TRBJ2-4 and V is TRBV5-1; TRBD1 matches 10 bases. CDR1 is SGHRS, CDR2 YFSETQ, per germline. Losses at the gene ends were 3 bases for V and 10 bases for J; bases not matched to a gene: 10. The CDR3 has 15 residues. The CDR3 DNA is TGCGCCAGCAGCTCTCGCGGGGACAGGGGTAATATTCAGTACTTC. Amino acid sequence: CASSSRGDRGNIQYF.